The 27 T cell receptor beta chains listed next were all sequenced from one sample in a study of cytomegalovirus exposure and HLA in healthy donors. PCR primers comprised 60 Vbeta and 13 Jbeta primers. Sequencing used immunoSEQ multiplex PCR; TCRdb keeps in-frame clones, though not all of them. This sample's clone table lists under 200,000 clones. The sequenced sample consisted of PBMCs. These receptors came from a woman between 18 and 29 years old in good health and CMV-seropositive.

V and J are TRBV5-5 and TRBJ1-1; 8 bases map to TRBD1. This CDR3 is built from 17 residues. CDR1 is SGHKS and CDR2 is YYEKEE in the germline V gene (reference sequence). V lost 7 bases and J lost 5; bases outside the gene matches: 19. The CDR3 DNA reads TGTGCCAGCGGCAGCCGAGGACACACAGGGGGAAAAACTGAAGCTTTCTTT. The encoded protein is CASGSRGHTGGKTEAFF.

This chain joins TRBV5-1 and TRBJ1-5; D gene unclear. From germline, CDR1 is SGHRS and CDR2 YFSETQ. The germline V and J ends were trimmed by 0 bases and 0 bases, with 7 bases remaining between them. CDR3 length: 15 amino acids. The CDR3 sequence is CASSLDSHSNQPQHF. The CDR3 nucleotides are TGCGCCAGCAGCTTGGACAGCCATAGCAATCAGCCCCAGCATTTT.

The CDR3 DNA follows: TGTGCCAGCAGTCTCCAGGGACTAGCGGGGACAGATACGCAGTATTTT. This encodes CASSLQGLAGTDTQYF. J is TRBJ2-3 and V is TRBV2; 13 bases fit TRBD2. The CDR3 has 16 amino acids. Germline V lookup: CDR1 SNHLY, CDR2 FYNNEI. V lost 5 bases, J lost 3 bases, and 5 bases stayed unmatched.

The chain recombines TRBV19 with TRBJ1-3, with 7 bases aligning to TRBD1. Looked up from germline, CDR1 is LNHDA and CDR2 is SQIVND (reference sequence). This CDR3 has 17 amino acids. V shed 2 bases, J shed 3 bases, and the junction held 10 bases outside the gene matches. This CDR3 is CASSISLAGGSGNTIYF. CDR3 coding DNA: TGTGCCAGTAGTATATCCCTCGCAGGGGGTAGTGGAAACACCATATATTTT.

The V and J genes are TRBV4-3 and TRBJ1-4, with TRBD1 matching over 7 bases. The germline gives CDR1 LGHNA, CDR2 YSLEER. Trimming removed 4 bases from V and 6 bases from J; junction bases left unmatched: 8. The CDR3 is 15 amino acids. The CDR3 sequence: CASSRTGVRYEKLFF. CDR3 bases: TGCGCCAGCAGCCGAACAGGGGTTAGGTATGAAAAACTGTTTTTT.

This chain joins TRBV6-1 and TRBJ1-1; 7 bases map to TRBD1. CDR1 and CDR2 (germline): MNHNS, SASEGT. The CDR3 has 13 residues. With V trimmed by 7 bases and J by 6 bases, 8 bases remained unmatched. As DNA, the CDR3 is TGTGCCAGCACCTTTGGACAGGCCTCTGAAGCTTTCTTT. This sequence encodes CASTFGQASEAFF.

The gene calls are TRBV6-6 and TRBJ1-1, with D maybe TRBD1 (5 bases). Germline lookup yields CDR1 MNHNY and CDR2 SVGAGI (reference sequence). This CDR3 has 12 residues. The V end lost 5 bases, the J end lost 12 bases, and 16 bases lay between the germline ends. This chain's CDR3 is CASSHQGERTFF. The CDR3 DNA reads as TGTGCCAGCAGTCACCAAGGGGAAAGAACTTTCTTT.

On this clone: This sample includes further DNA sequences coding for the same CDR3. The chain uses TRBV9 and TRBJ1-1; 7 bases are shared with TRBD1. The CDR3 loop spans 16 amino acids. The germline V gene encodes CDR1 SGDLS and CDR2 YYNGEE. The ends lost 2 bases at V and 0 bases at J; junction bases unmatched: 7. In nucleotides, the CDR3 is TGTGCCAGCAGCGTTACAGGGGCGAGAATGAACACTGAAGCTTTCTTT. Translated: CASSVTGARMNTEAFF.

V and J are TRBV9 and TRBJ1-1; D is unclear. This CDR3 spans 12 amino acids. Germline CDR1 is SGDLS and CDR2 is YYNGEE. Trimming stripped 1 base from V and 10 bases from J, with 11 bases between. CDR3 region: CASSVMREGAFF. CDR3 coding DNA: TGTGCCAGCAGCGTAATGAGGGAAGGAGCTTTCTTT. Drawing the rest from reference TRBV9 and TRBJ1-1, the complete variable domain is DSGVTQTPKHLITATGQRVTLRCSPRSGDLSVYWYQQSLDQGLQFLIQYYNGEERAKGNILERFSAQQFPDLHSELNLSSLELGDSALYFCASSVMREGAFFGQGTRLTVV.

The chain joins TRBV14 to TRBJ2-3; the D is unclear. V lost 1 base to trimming and J lost 5 bases, with 4 bases between them. This CDR3 comprises 12 residues. Germline V CDR1 and CDR2: SGHDN, FVKESK. The CDR3 nucleotides read TGTGCCAGCAGCCAAGCCATAGATACGCAGTATTTT. Translated: CASSQAIDTQYF. The full variable domain, in which reference TRBV14 and TRBJ2-3 provide the parts outside the CDR3, is EAGVTQFPSHSVIEKGQTVTLRCDPISGHDNLYWYRRVMGKEIKFLLHFVKESKQDESGMPNNRFLAERTGGTYSTLKVQPAELEDSGVYFCASSQAIDTQYFGPGTRLTVL.

This chain links TRBV5-1 with TRBJ1-2; the match to TRBD1 covers 7 bases. The CDR3 has 15 residues. Looked up from germline, CDR1 is SGHRS and CDR2 is YFSETQ. V trimming: 4 bases; J trimming: 0 bases; junction bases outside the gene matches: 6. CDR3 sequence: CASSGGTAANYGYTF. In DNA form, the CDR3 reads TGCGCCAGCAGCGGGGGGACAGCGGCTAACTATGGCTACACCTTC.

The V and J genes are TRBV18 and TRBJ2-1; D is perhaps TRBD2 (6 bases). The ends were cut back, 1 base at V and 5 bases at J, with 15 bases in the middle. CDR1 and CDR2 from the germline V gene are KGHSH and LQKENI. The CDR3 is 16 amino acids. The CDR3 coding sequence is TGTGCCAGCTCACCACTACGACTAGGCAACCACAATGAGCAGTTCTTC. Its translation is CASSPLRLGNHNEQFF.

This chain uses TRBV7-9 with TRBJ2-3; D perhaps matches TRBD2 (6 bases). Looked up from germline, CDR1 is SEHNR and CDR2 is FQNEAQ (reference sequence). Trimming removed 2 bases from V and 2 bases from J, with 17 bases in between. The CDR3 is 17 amino acids. The CDR3 DNA sequence: TGTGCCAGCAGCTTATCTCCGGGACTCCAAATCACAGATACGCAGTATTTT. It codes for CASSLSPGLQITDTQYF.

This chain links TRBV7-9 with TRBJ1-1; D may be TRBD1 (6 bases). The germline V and J ends were trimmed by 5 bases and 1 base, with 11 bases remaining between them. Germline lookup yields CDR1 SEHNR and CDR2 FQNEAQ (reference sequence). CDR3 size: 14 residues. The CDR3 DNA reads TGTGCCAGCAGCATACAGGGTACGAACACTGAAGCTTTCTTT. It codes for CASSIQGTNTEAFF. Complete variable domain (other parts from reference TRBV7-9 and TRBJ1-1): DTGVSQNPRHKITKRGQNVTFRCDPISEHNRLYWYRQTLGQGPEFLTYFQNEAQLEKSRLLSDRFSAERPKGSFSTLEIQRTEQGDSAMYLCASSIQGTNTEAFFGQGTRLTVV.

The chain carries TRBV5-1 and TRBJ2-3; 7 bases line up with TRBD2. The CDR3 contains 16 residues. Unmatched junction bases numbered 8, after V lost 3 bases and J lost 1 base. Germline assignment: CDR1 SGHRS and CDR2 YFSETQ. The CDR3 nucleotides read TGCGCCAGCAGCTACCGCACGGGAGGAGGCACAGATACGCAGTATTTT. It is translated as CASSYRTGGGTDTQYF.

This chain joins TRBV9 and TRBJ2-7; TRBD2 matches at 12 bases. The junction had 4 bases not matched to a gene; V was cut back by 6 bases and J by 3 bases. Germline V CDR1 and CDR2: SGDLS, YYNGEE. The CDR3 has 14 amino acids. The CDR3 sequence: CASTKTSGSYEQYF. CDR3 in DNA: TGTGCCAGCACCAAGACTAGCGGGAGCTACGAGCAGTACTTC.

The gene calls are TRBV4-1 and TRBJ1-2; D gene uncertain. The CDR3 length is 15 residues. The germline CDR1 and CDR2 sequences are MGHRA and YSYEKL. The ends were cut back, 6 bases at V and 1 base at J, with 15 bases in the middle. CDR3 sequence (DNA): TGCGCCAGCAGTCCGGGCAGGACTAATAACTATGGCTACACCTTC. Protein sequence: CASSPGRTNNYGYTF.

V gene TRBV27 combines with J gene TRBJ2-7; 9 nucleotides line up with TRBD1. Germline CDR1 is MNHEY and CDR2 is SMNVEV (reference sequence). The CDR3 contains 16 residues. V was clipped by 3 bases and J by 6 bases; unmatched bases: 12. CDR3 in DNA: TGTGCCAGCAGTTTCGGGCCGGACAGGGGTGGGGGCGAGCAGTACTTC. This gives the protein CASSFGPDRGGGEQYF.

The chain uses TRBV2 and TRBJ2-2; TRBD1 agrees at 8 bases. Germline trimming cut 4 bases from V and 7 bases from J; bases unmatched to any gene: 2. The V gene's germline CDR1 is SNHLY and CDR2 FYNNEI. The CDR3 is 13 amino acids. The CDR3 here is CASSGQGIGELFF. The CDR3 DNA follows: TGTGCCAGCAGTGGACAGGGGATCGGGGAGCTGTTTTTT. Variable domain in full (rest from reference TRBV2 and TRBJ2-2): EPEVTQTPSHQVTQMGQEVILRCVPISNHLYFYWYRQILGQKVEFLVSFYNNEISEKSEIFDDQFSVERPDGSNFTLKIRSTKLEDSAMYFCASSGQGIGELFFGEGSRLTVL.

The chain joins TRBV30 to TRBJ1-1; D possibly corresponds to TRBD1 (6 bases). Germline V gene data show CDR1 as GTSNPN and CDR2 as SVGIG (reference sequence). The CDR3 contains 14 residues. Deletions cut 2 bases from V and 5 bases from J, with 15 bases between. CDR3 coding DNA: TGTGCCTGGAGTTATCGGGGGGCGCGGACTGAAGCTTTCTTT. Protein sequence: CAWSYRGARTEAFF.

The CDR3 sequence: CASSGDRYYEQYF. Written as DNA, the CDR3 is TGTGCCAGCAGTGGGGACAGGTACTACGAGCAGTACTTC. The chain is built from TRBV2 and TRBJ2-7; 8 bases align to TRBD1. Germline CDR1 SNHLY, CDR2 FYNNEI. V lost 4 bases, J lost 3 bases, and 2 bases stayed unmatched. The CDR3 totals 13 residues. Complete variable domain (other parts from reference TRBV2 and TRBJ2-7): EPEVTQTPSHQVTQMGQEVILRCVPISNHLYFYWYRQILGQKVEFLVSFYNNEISEKSEIFDDQFSVERPDGSNFTLKIRSTKLEDSAMYFCASSGDRYYEQYFGPGTRLTVT.

This chain links TRBV4-1 with TRBJ2-7, with TRBD1 identical over 7 bases. CDR1 MGHRA and CDR2 YSYEKL come from the germline V gene. The J segment lost 3 bases and the V segment lost 2 bases, leaving 10 bases of the junction unmatched. There are 16 residues in the CDR3. CDR3 bases: TGCGCCAGCAGCCAAACAGGGACAGAAGGGATCTACGAGCAGTACTTC. This translates into CASSQTGTEGIYEQYF.

The rearrangement uses TRBV2 and TRBJ1-2; a possible D gene is TRBD1 (5 bases). Between the trimmed V and J ends, which lost 0 bases and 8 bases, there was a span of 10 bases. CDR1 and CDR2 (germline): SNHLY, FYNNEI. The length of the CDR3 is 13 residues. CDR3 sequence (DNA): TGTGCCAGCAGTGAAGCGAGGGGAGGCGGCTACACCTTC. Protein product: CASSEARGGGYTF.

CDR3 DNA sequence: TGTGCCAGCAGCTCGGGTGGGTACACTGAAGCTTTCTTT. This encodes CASSSGGYTEAFF. The genes are TRBV21-1 and TRBJ1-1. TRBV21-1 is shown as a pseudogene. There are 13 residues in the CDR3.

This chain uses TRBV30 with TRBJ2-5; D unresolved. The CDR3 is 11 amino acids. From germline, CDR1 is GTSNPN and CDR2 SVGIG (reference sequence). Trimming left V 2 bases short and J 5 bases short, with 6 bases between. CDR3 sequence reads: CAWSLEETQYF. CDR3 in DNA: TGTGCCTGGAGTCTGGAGGAGACCCAGTACTTC. The whole variable domain, remainder taken from reference TRBV30 and TRBJ2-5, is SQTIHQWPATLVQPVGSPLSLECTVEGTSNPNLYWYRQAAGRGLQLLFYSVGIGQISSEVPQNLSASRPQDRQFILSSKKLLLSDSGFYLCAWSLEETQYFGPGTRLLVL.

The chain couples TRBV10-3 to TRBJ2-1; D possibly corresponds to TRBD1 (6 bases). Trimming pared 10 bases from V and 4 bases from J, leaving 20 bases between. Germline CDR1 and CDR2: ENHRY and SYGVKD. This CDR3 has 15 residues. Here the CDR3 DNA reads TGTGCCACCGGGGACGGACAGCCTGCGTACAATGAGCAGTTCTTC. It specifies CATGDGQPAYNEQFF.

The chain uses TRBV5-6 and TRBJ1-3; no reliable D call. The CDR3 has 14 residues. CDR1 SGHDT and CDR2 YYEEEE come from the germline V gene. V lost 2 bases, J lost 0 bases, and 6 bases lay in between. The CDR3 reads CASSFIDSGNTIYF. In DNA, the CDR3 is TGTGCCAGCAGCTTTATAGACTCTGGAAACACCATATATTTT. The variable domain in full, with the rest retrieved from reference TRBV5-6 and TRBJ1-3, is DAGVTQSPTHLIKTRGQQVTLRCSPKSGHDTVSWYQQALGQGPQFIFQYYEEEERQRGNFPDRFSGHQFPNYSSELNVNALLLGDSALYLCASSFIDSGNTIYFGEGSWLTVV.